These T cell receptor beta chains were read from a single sample in a study of cytomegalovirus exposure and HLA in healthy donors. The assay was immunoSEQ multiplex PCR, and TCRdb's table has in-frame clones only and misses some. The table records under 40,000 clones, 90% to 95% of them present only once. The sequencing input was PBMCs. These receptors were taken from a woman between 18 and 30 years old in good health and CMV-seronegative. The CDR3 runs from the conserved cysteine through the conserved F or W. D genes are given only for firm matches. A row's size may be missing; if present it is once, few, many or a size class.

clone_size	j_call	d_call	v_call	cdr3_nt	cdr3_aa
NA	TRBJ2-7	NA	TRBV28	TGCGCCAGCAGTTCCAACCCGGGGGTTCGCGAGCAGTACTTC	CASSSNPGVREQYF
NA	TRBJ1-1	NA	TRBV28	TGTGCCAGCAGCCAGGTGACGGTCCCCTACACTGAAGCTTTCTTT	CASSQVTVPYTEAFF
NA	TRBJ1-2	NA	TRBV11-1	TGTGCCAGCAGCTCCAGGGCTAACTATGGCTACACCTTC	CASSSRANYGYTF
NA	TRBJ1-4	TRBD1	TRBV27	TGTGCCAGCAGCCCTTGGGACAGGGGGCCTCTGTTTTTT	CASSPWDRGPLFF
few	TRBJ1-2	NA	TRBV5-6	TGTGCCAGCAGCTTGGGGGGAGGGTACAGAGCTAACTATGGCTACACCTTC	CASSLGGGYRANYGYTF
NA	TRBJ2-4	NA	TRBV7-8	TGTGCCAGCAGCTTACCGCGCAGGCTAGCCAAAAACATTCAGTACTTC	CASSLPRRLAKNIQYF
NA	TRBJ1-3	NA	TRBV14	TGTGCCAGCAGCCCCAGGGTTCCTGGAAACACCATATATTTT	CASSPRVPGNTIYF
NA	TRBJ1-2	TRBD1	TRBV7-2	TGTGCCAGCAGCTCACACGGACAGGGCCCTTCTATGGGCTACACCTTC	CASSSHGQGPSMGYTF
NA	TRBJ1-5	NA	TRBV29-1	TGCAGCGTTGCCAACCAGGGCCAGCCCCAGCATTTT	CSVANQGQPQHF
NA	TRBJ1-2	NA	TRBV10-3	TGTGCCATCAGTGGCCGAATGGACAGCCTTAACTATGGCTACACCTTC	CAISGRMDSLNYGYTF
NA	TRBJ1-1	NA	TRBV10-2	TGCGCCAGCAGTGAGGCGGGACGGAGGAACACTGAAGCTTTCTTT	CASSEAGRRNTEAFF
NA	TRBJ1-3	NA	TRBV28	TGTGCCAGCAGTTTGGGACTCGCGATTTCCTCTGGAAACACCATATATTTT	CASSLGLAISSGNTIYF
few	TRBJ1-2	TRBD1	TRBV29-1	TGCAGCGTGCCGGGGAGCCCAGGGGGTAATCTTAACTATGGCTACACCTTC	CSVPGSPGGNLNYGYTF
once	TRBJ2-4	NA	TRBV30	TGTGCCTGGAGTTCGGGGTCCCAAAACATTCAGTACTTC	CAWSSGSQNIQYF
NA	TRBJ2-7	TRBD2	TRBV27	TGTGCCAGCAGTTTATCGCGGGAGGGCGAGCAGTACTTC	CASSLSREGEQYF
NA	TRBJ2-1	TRBD2	TRBV30	TGTGCCTCACTCGCCCGGGCTAGCGGGAACAATGAGCAGTTCTTC	CASLARASGNNEQFF
NA	TRBJ2-7	TRBD2	TRBV19	TGTGCCAGTAGTATCCCTGCTAGCGGCAACACCTACGAGCAGTACTTC	CASSIPASGNTYEQYF
NA	TRBJ1-3	NA	TRBV4-2	TGTGCCAGCAGCCAAGATCTCGACAGCGGAAACACCATATATTTT	CASSQDLDSGNTIYF
NA	TRBJ1-5	TRBD1	TRBV5-8	TGTGCCAGCAGCTTGGACTTTGGACAGGGGTTTGCCCAGCCCCAGCATTTT	CASSLDFGQGFAQPQHF
NA	TRBJ1-2	NA	TRBV7-2	TGTGCCAGCAGCTTAGGGTACAGGGATGGCTATGGCTACACCTTC	CASSLGYRDGYGYTF
NA	TRBJ2-5	NA	TRBV7-7	TGTGCTAGCAGCTTTGGCGGACAAGAGACCCAGTACTTC	CASSFGGQETQYF
NA	TRBJ2-3	NA	TRBV25-1	TGTGCCAGCAGTGGATCGGCGGACACAGATACGCAGTATTTT	CASSGSADTDTQYF
NA	TRBJ1-1	NA	TRBV27	TGTGCCAGCAAAAGGGGGGGCACTGAAGCTTTCTTT	CASKRGGTEAFF
NA	TRBJ2-4	TRBD1	TRBV28	TGTGCCAGCAGGCAGGGGGCATGGAAAAACATTCAGTACTTC	CASRQGAWKNIQYF
NA	TRBJ1-1	NA	TRBV7-6	TGTGCCAGCAGCTCCCGGGTGGGGGGAGGCAGCGTAGAAGCTTTCTTT	CASSSRVGGGSVEAFF
NA	TRBJ2-5	NA	TRBV5-1	TGCGCCAGCAGCCTCATAACCAAAGAGGCCCAGTACTTC	CASSLITKEAQYF
NA	TRBJ2-3	NA	TRBV27	TGTGCCAGCTCCCCGGGACATAACACAGATACGCAGTATTTT	CASSPGHNTDTQYF
NA	TRBJ2-3	TRBD2	TRBV5-1	TGCGCCAGCAGCTTGGGGGGACTAGGCGACACAGATACGCAGTATTTT	CASSLGGLGDTDTQYF
NA	TRBJ1-2	TRBD1	TRBV19	TGTGCCAGTAGTCCCGGACAGGGGTATGGCTACACCTTC	CASSPGQGYGYTF
NA	TRBJ2-2	NA	TRBV11-3	TGTGCCAGCAGCTTATCGAGATCGGGTCACGGGGAGCTGTTTTTT	CASSLSRSGHGELFF
NA	TRBJ1-1	TRBD1	TRBV5-1	TGCGCCAGCCGGGACAGGGTTCGGAACACTGAAGCTTTCTTT	CASRDRVRNTEAFF
NA	TRBJ2-6	TRBD1	TRBV19	TGTGCCAGTAGTGAGGCCGCCCCAGGGGGCCCTGGGGCCAACGTCCTGACTTTC	CASSEAAPGGPGANVLTF
NA	TRBJ2-1	TRBD2	TRBV7-3	TGTGCCAGCAGCCCTATCGTAGCGGGAGGAGAGCAGTTCTTC	CASSPIVAGGEQFF
NA	TRBJ2-1	TRBD2	TRBV7-9	TGTGCCAGCAGCTTACTAGCGGGAGGCTACAATGAGCAGTTCTTC	CASSLLAGGYNEQFF
NA	TRBJ1-5	TRBD1	TRBV7-2	TGTGCCAGCAGCTCTCAAGGGACAGGTGGGAATCAGCCCCAGCATTTT	CASSSQGTGGNQPQHF
NA	TRBJ1-5	TRBD1	TRBV4-1	TGCGCCAGCAGCCCCGGGACAGCCATACGTCGCAATCAGCCCCAGCATTTT	CASSPGTAIRRNQPQHF
NA	TRBJ2-7	NA	TRBV5-1	TGCGCCAGCAGCTTGATCAGCCAGGATTACGAGCAGTACTTC	CASSLISQDYEQYF
NA	TRBJ2-5	TRBD1	TRBV18	TGTGCCAGCTCATCCCTACAGGGGGTTGGAGAGACCCAGTACTTC	CASSSLQGVGETQYF
few	TRBJ1-4	TRBD1	TRBV5-4	TGTGCCAGCAGCCCAACAGGGGTAGAAAAACTGTTTTTT	CASSPTGVEKLFF
NA	TRBJ2-2	TRBD2	TRBV7-9	TGTGCCAGCAGCGCCAGGACTAGCGGGAGGGCCCCGTACACCGGGGAGCTGTTTTTT	CASSARTSGRAPYTGELFF
NA	TRBJ1-2	TRBD1	TRBV19	TGTGCCAGTAGTATCAGGGGGCTTGTGAATGGCTACACCTTC	CASSIRGLVNGYTF
NA	TRBJ2-1	NA	TRBV30	TGTGCCTGGGCCCGGAGCTCCTACAATGAGCAGTTCTTC	CAWARSSYNEQFF
NA	TRBJ2-7	TRBD2	TRBV6-5	TGTGCCAGTCGGACTAGCGGGAGTAGGGGCGAGCAGTACTTC	CASRTSGSRGEQYF
NA	TRBJ1-3	NA	TRBV12-5	TGTGCTAGTGGTTCGGGGGTAGCTGGAAACACCATATATTTT	CASGSGVAGNTIYF